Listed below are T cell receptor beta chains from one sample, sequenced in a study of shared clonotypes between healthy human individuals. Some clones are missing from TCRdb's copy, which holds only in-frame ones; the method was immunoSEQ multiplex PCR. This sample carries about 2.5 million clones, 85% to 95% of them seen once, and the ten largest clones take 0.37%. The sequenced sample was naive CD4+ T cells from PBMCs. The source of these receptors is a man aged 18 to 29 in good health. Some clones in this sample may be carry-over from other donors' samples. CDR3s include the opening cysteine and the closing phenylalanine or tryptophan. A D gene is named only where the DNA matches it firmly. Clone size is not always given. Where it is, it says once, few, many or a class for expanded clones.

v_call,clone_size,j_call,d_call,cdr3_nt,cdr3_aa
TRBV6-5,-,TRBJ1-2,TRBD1,TGTGCCAGCAGTGCGGGACAGGGGGCAAGCTATGGCTACACCTTC,CASSAGQGASYGYTF
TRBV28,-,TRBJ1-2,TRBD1,TGTGCCAGCAGTTCCTGGGGCAGGGGGGGCTATGGCTACACCTTC,CASSSWGRGGYGYTF
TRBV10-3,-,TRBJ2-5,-,TGTGCCATCAGTGACGCCGCGGGACAGAGGGAGACCCAGTACTTC,CAISDAAGQRETQYF
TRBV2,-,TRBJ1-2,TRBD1,TGTGCCAGCAGTAGCGTACAGGGGGCCCCCTATGGCTACACCTTC,CASSSVQGAPYGYTF
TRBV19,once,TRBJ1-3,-,TGTGCCAGTTCCCGCCTGGAAAGACTCACCCCCTCTGGAAACACCATATATTTT,CASSRLERLTPSGNTIYF
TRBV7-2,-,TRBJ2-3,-,TGTGCCAGCAGCTTAGTTTGGATGGGAGATACGCAGTATTTT,CASSLVWMGDTQYF
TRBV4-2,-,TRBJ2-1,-,TGTGCCAGCAGCCAAGAGCCGGGAAGAAGCTCCTACAATGAGCAGTTCTTC,CASSQEPGRSSYNEQFF
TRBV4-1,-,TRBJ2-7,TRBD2,TGCGCCAGCAGCCAAGATTGGACTAGCTTGTTCTTC,CASSQDWTSLFF
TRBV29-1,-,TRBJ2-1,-,TGCAGCGTTGTCCGAGGGTTTTCCTACAATGAGCAGTTCTTC,CSVVRGFSYNEQFF
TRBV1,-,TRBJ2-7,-,TGCACCAGCAGCCAAGATAGCAAGGGCGGGAGCGGCCACGAGCAGTACTTC,CTSSQDSKGGSGHEQYF
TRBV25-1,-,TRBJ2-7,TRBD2,TGTGCCAGCAGTCTGGGGGGGGGCTACGAGCAGTACTTC,CASSLGGGYEQYF
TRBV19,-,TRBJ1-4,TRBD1,TGTGCCAGTAGTCCCGGGACAGGGCGAGAAAAACTGTTTTTT,CASSPGTGREKLFF
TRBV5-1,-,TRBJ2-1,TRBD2,TGCGCCAGCAGCCTACGAGCGACTAGCGGGGTCTACAATGAGCAGTTCTTC,CASSLRATSGVYNEQFF
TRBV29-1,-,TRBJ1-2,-,TGCAGCGCAAAGGACGGTAACTATGGCTACACCTTC,CSAKDGNYGYTF
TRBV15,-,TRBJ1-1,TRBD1,TGTGCCACCAGCGCAGTACAGGGGAGGGGCACTGAAGCTTTCTTT,CATSAVQGRGTEAFF